This T cell receptor beta chain is from a study of post-analysis software for immune sequencing data. As for the study in general: Several disease courses (relapsing-remitting, secondary progressive and progressive-relapsing) of multiple sclerosis were included. The study, taken as a whole, reports: A few TRBV segments, TRBV5-6, TRBV5-1 and TRBV20-1 among them, were found more frequent in patients than controls. The study found significantly lower normalized Chao1 diversity in multiple sclerosis patients than in controls.

Details on this clonotype: The antigen is unknown.

V was trimmed by 4 bases and J by 3 bases, leaving 10 bases between them. The germline V gene has CDR1 SGHRS and CDR2 YFSETQ. The CDR3 loop spans 13 amino acids. The authors incorporated unique molecular identifiers into the TCR beta cDNA libraries. Using its own MiXCR run on the PCR reads, TCRdb lists one record per CDR3 protein. The table lists over 150,000 distinct CDR3 sequences, approximately 30% of them singletons. The sequenced sample consisted of blood. The chain is built from TRBV5-1 and TRBJ1-2; D is ambiguous. This TCR was recovered from a girl under 18 with multiple sclerosis. This chain's CDR3 is CASSRTGYYGYTF. The CDR3 DNA reads TGCGCCAGCAGCCGGACCGGCTACTATGGCTACACCTTC.